These T cell receptor beta chains were read from a single sample in a study of prognosis after radiotherapy for stage I lung cancer. TCRdb passed the multiplex PCR reads through MiXCR, listing each CDR3 protein once. The sample lists under 55,000 distinct CDR3 sequences, over 30% occurring once. The starting material was PBMCs, obtained before or after stereotactic body radiation therapy (not recorded which). Receptors were obtained from a donor over 45 with non-small cell lung cancer. Each CDR3 is given with its conserved first and last residue.

TRBV12-3/TRBV12-4	CASSSGGRADTQYF
TRBV11-2	CASSLSGTGYTF
TRBV2	CASSLEADGETQYF
TRBV12-3/TRBV12-4	CASSKDLFSGANVLTF
TRBV7-3	CASSLGGARTDTQYF
TRBV12-3/TRBV12-4	CASSPLEREGGKQYF
TRBV9	CASSVEGGRTYEQYF
TRBV11-1	CASSSRGDLETQYF
TRBV19	CASSEVTFGEQYF
TRBV24-1	CATSDQTARTSGAIYTQYF
TRBV28	CAISGTVLNTQYF
TRBV11-2	CASSLGPYASGNTIYF
TRBV11-3	CASSLEAKSSTQYF
TRBV2	CASSETESNEQFF
TRBV7-2	CASSLVDMNTGELFF
TRBV5-5	CASSYLAGRRYNEQFF
TRBV19	CASSQRLAGRETQYF
TRBV7-2	CASSFPGNTEAFF
TRBV11-2	CASSLDRNTGELFF
TRBV5-1	CASSIGPTGRETQYF
TRBV6-9	CASSSQGGGEETQYF
TRBV6-1	CASSERIRRENQPQHF
TRBV28	CASSIGLRRTEAFF
TRBV4-3	CASSLNQRAFWDSGSEANVLTF
TRBV7-3	CASSQGDRGELFF
TRBV6-1	CASSALGVGGNEQFF
TRBV5-1	CASSSGQSNHPQHF
TRBV5-1	CASSTGLAGGADTQYF